Here is one TCR beta chain with its context. What it recognizes is unknown. Subsets obtained from CD4+ cells comprised CD45RA+ naive and CD45RA-negative memory cells. This table comes from immunoSEQ multiplex PCR, and its TCRdb copy is limited to in-frame clones, with some not included. The repertoire has 2.5 million or so clones, approximately 92% of them found once; the top ten carry over 0.12%. The sample originates from a study of shared clonotypes between healthy human individuals. As for the study in general: Two women and a few men aged 18 to 49 served as donors. Researchers assigned three CD4 naive, three CD4 memory, two CD8 naive and one CD8 memory plate to each donor.

General study points: The represented genetic and exposure-history diversity was limited by the small number of donors.

The CDR3 consists of 11 residues. The germline V and J ends were trimmed by 11 bases and 4 bases, with 11 bases remaining between them. The germline V gene has CDR1 ENHRY and CDR2 SYGVKD. The source of this sequence is a man younger than 35 in good health. Material: naive CD4+ T cells sorted from blood. Noted subset: CD45RA+ positively selected. This rearrangement joins TRBV10-3 to TRBJ2-5; D tentatively fits TRBD1 or TRBD2 (5 bases each). The CDR3 DNA follows: TGTGCCTCCGGGACCCCAGAGACCCAGTACTTC. Protein product: CASGTPETQYF.